The next 30 T cell receptor beta chains were all read from a single sample in a study of graft-versus-host responses after intestinal transplantation. Using immunoSEQ multiplex PCR, the repertoire was profiled, and TCRdb retains in-frame clones only, with some absent. This sample has some 4,000 clones; 65% to 80% occur once, and the top ten carry around 7.2%. Time point defined: postoperative day 105 after intestinal transplantation (dayNNNN = postoperative day). Processing released intraepithelial and lamina propria lymphocytes from the graft tissue. The specimen comprised ileum tissue, sampled 105 days after intestinal transplantation. Receptors were obtained from a human patient who received an intestinal transplant, so some T cells may come from the graft donor.

The V call is TRBV29-1, the J call TRBJ1-2; D gene uncertain. This CDR3 contains 12 residues. The germline V and J ends were trimmed by 2 bases and 4 bases, with 8 bases remaining between them. Germline V gene sequence: CDR1 SQVTM, CDR2 ANQGSEA. In nucleotides, the CDR3 is TGCAGCGTTGAACAATCGGGCTATGGCTACACCTTC. Translated: CSVEQSGYGYTF. The full variable domain, rest sourced from reference TRBV29-1 and TRBJ1-2, is SAVISQKPSRDICQRGTSLTIQCQVDSQVTMMFWYRQQPGQSLTLIATANQGSEATYESGFVIDKFPISRPNLTFSTLTVSNMSPEDSSIYLCSVEQSGYGYTFGSGTRLTVV.

Regarding this clone: Other DNA variants within this sample encode the same CDR3. This chain uses TRBV19 with TRBJ2-2; D tentatively fits TRBD1 or TRBD2 (6 bases each). This CDR3 is built from 14 residues. Germline CDR1 is LNHDA and CDR2 is SQIVND (reference sequence). The V gene lost 9 bases and the J gene lost 7 bases, with 18 bases spanning the gap. CDR3 in amino acids: CASSGRGPGGELFF. For the CDR3, the DNA is TGTGCCAGCTCTGGACGGGGGCCTGGCGGGGAGCTGTTTTTT.

This sequence joins TRBV5-1 and TRBJ1-3; no clear D. From germline, CDR1 is SGHRS and CDR2 YFSETQ. This CDR3 region has 14 residues. V was clipped by 0 bases and J by 2 bases, with 6 bases between them. The CDR3: CASSLDWPGNTIYF. CDR3 coding DNA: TGCGCCAGCAGCTTGGACTGGCCTGGAAACACCATATATTTT.

The V gene is TRBV21-1, the J gene TRBJ1-5. TRBV21-1 is a pseudogene locus. CDR3 length: 16 amino acids. Here the CDR3 DNA reads TGTGCCAGCAGCTCAAGGAGGGACGAAGGCAATCAGCCCCAGCATTTT. Its translation is CASSSRRDEGNQPQHF.

This rearrangement joins TRBV19 to TRBJ1-5, with D tentatively TRBD1 (5 bases). CDR1 is LNHDA and CDR2 is SQIVND in the germline V gene (reference sequence). With 6 bases removed from V and 4 bases from J, the gap between germline ends came to 10 bases. The CDR3 has 13 residues. CDR3 loop: CASSLTDNQPQHF. The CDR3 nucleotides are TGTGCCAGTAGCTTGACAGATAATCAGCCCCAGCATTTT.

The chain's CDR3 is CASSAGVRETQYF. CDR3 bases: TGTGCCAGCAGCGCCGGGGTTCGGGAGACCCAGTACTTC. J is TRBJ2-5 and V is TRBV2; D possibly corresponds to TRBD2 (5 bases). Trimming removed 6 bases from V and 5 bases from J, with 13 bases in between. The CDR3 runs 13 residues. Germline V lookup: CDR1 SNHLY, CDR2 FYNNEI.

The chain employs TRBV6-1 and TRBJ1-3; D is uncertain. The germline V gene encodes CDR1 MNHNS and CDR2 SASEGT. V lost 0 bases and J 2 bases, leaving 5 bases between the germline ends. CDR3 length: 14 amino acids. DNA of the CDR3: TGTGCCAGCAGTGAAGCGGTCCCTGGAAACACCATATATTTT. Its protein is CASSEAVPGNTIYF.

The chain carries TRBV4-1 and TRBJ2-1, with 8 positions matching TRBD2. The CDR3 has 17 residues. Germline lookup yields CDR1 MGHRA and CDR2 YSYEKL. Trimming cost V 0 bases and J 3 bases; bases outside gene matches: 7. The CDR3 sequence is CASSQEPGTSSYNEQFF. CDR3 coding DNA: TGCGCCAGCAGCCAAGAACCCGGGACTAGTAGCTACAATGAGCAGTTCTTC.

This sequence joins TRBV5-1 and TRBJ2-6; TRBD2 aligns across 8 bases. This CDR3 contains 15 residues. V lost 4 bases and J lost 2; bases outside the gene matches: 2. Germline loops: CDR1 SGHRS, CDR2 YFSETQ. CDR3: CASSPGGTGANVLTF. The CDR3 nucleotides are TGCGCCAGCAGCCCGGGGGGGACTGGGGCCAACGTCCTGACTTTC.

This clone showed up just a few times. This chain joins TRBV21-1 and TRBJ1-5; TRBD1 reflects the table's D call only, with no check against the DNA. TRBV21-1 is described as a pseudogene. This CDR3 has 16 residues. The DNA of the CDR3 is TGTGCCAGCAGCATCCCAGGGGATCGTAGCAATCAGCCCCAGCATTTT. Translating gives CASSIPGDRSNQPQHF.

This clone has just a few counts. This rearrangement joins TRBV5-1 to TRBJ2-3; 10 bases agree with TRBD1. CDR3 length: 15 amino acids. Trimming at V came to 5 bases and at J to 1 base, leaving 4 bases not matched to a gene. CDR1 is SGHRS, CDR2 YFSETQ, per germline. The CDR3, as DNA: TGCGCCAGCAGACCCGACAGGGGGCGCACAGATACGCAGTATTTT. This gives the protein CASRPDRGRTDTQYF.

The V call is TRBV19, the J call TRBJ2-2, with D perhaps assigned TRBD1 or TRBD2 (5 bases each). Germline values: CDR1 LNHDA, CDR2 SQIVND (reference sequence). CDR3 length equals 14 residues. Trimming stripped 3 bases from V and 4 bases from J, with 9 bases between. CDR3 nucleotides: TGTGCCAGTAGTATCGCAGGGACCACCGGGGAGCTGTTTTTT. It yields the protein CASSIAGTTGELFF.

This clone is a singleton in its sample. The chain has TRBV6-1 and TRBJ2-5; 11 bases match TRBD2. The CDR3 runs to 17 residues. CDR1 and CDR2 from the germline V gene are MNHNS and SASEGT. V dropped 0 bases and J dropped 2; count of bases not matched to a gene: 5. The DNA for the CDR3 is TGTGCCAGCAGTGAAGCCCTAGCGGGGGGAGTACAAGAGACCCAGTACTTC. Amino acid sequence: CASSEALAGGVQETQYF.

The gene calls are TRBV5-1 and TRBJ2-7; D may correspond to TRBD1 or TRBD2 (6 bases each). CDR3 length: 14 residues. Germline V gives CDR1 SGHRS, CDR2 YFSETQ. The V gene lost 7 bases and the J gene lost 1 base, with 15 bases spanning the gap. DNA for the CDR3: TGCGCCAGCCGGAGGGCAGGGGAATCCTACGAGCAGTACTTC. Protein: CASRRAGESYEQYF. The full variable domain, in which reference TRBV5-1 and TRBJ2-7 provide the parts outside the CDR3, is KAGVTQTPRYLIKTRGQQVTLSCSPISGHRSVSWYQQTPGQGLQFLFEYFSETQRNKGNFPGRFSGRQFSNSRSEMNVSTLELGDSALYLCASRRAGESYEQYFGPGTRLTVT.

The chain couples TRBV19 to TRBJ1-1; the match to TRBD1 covers 8 bases. In germline, CDR1 is LNHDA, CDR2 SQIVND (reference sequence). The CDR3 has 17 residues. With 6 bases clipped from V and 0 bases from J, the junction kept 12 bases outside the gene matches. CDR3 DNA sequence: TGTGCCAGTAGATACGGCAGACAGGGGAAGATGAACACTGAAGCTTTCTTT. Protein product: CASRYGRQGKMNTEAFF.

The rearrangement links TRBV4-2 to TRBJ2-1; the match to TRBD2 covers 10 bases. CDR1 LGHNA and CDR2 YNFKEQ come from the germline V gene. The CDR3 is 16 amino acids. Trimming at V came to 0 bases and at J to 2 bases, leaving 1 base not matched to a gene. CDR3 sequence reads: CASSQDSGGAYNEQFF. The CDR3 bases are TGTGCCAGCAGCCAAGACAGCGGGGGGGCCTACAATGAGCAGTTCTTC.

The chain carries TRBV5-1 and TRBJ2-7; 8 positions match TRBD2. From germline, CDR1 is SGHRS and CDR2 YFSETQ. V lost 2 bases and J lost 4; bases outside the gene matches: 5. This CDR3 has 14 residues. CDR3 bases: TGCGCCAGCAGCTTCGGTAGCGGGACGTACGAGCAGTACTTC. Translating gives CASSFGSGTYEQYF.

This clone was seen a few times. The gene calls are TRBV4-1 and TRBJ2-6, with D tentatively TRBD2 (5 bases). V was pared by 4 bases and J by 2 bases, with 9 bases between. Germline V lookup: CDR1 MGHRA, CDR2 YSYEKL. The CDR3 has 15 amino acids. The CDR3 sequence: CASSLGGAGANVLTF. Written as DNA, the CDR3 is TGCGCCAGCAGCCTAGGAGGCGCTGGGGCCAACGTCCTGACTTTC.

The V gene is TRBV27, the J gene TRBJ1-1, with D maybe TRBD1 (5 bases). V shed 4 bases and J shed 5 bases, with 14 bases lying between them. This CDR3 contains 14 residues. Germline V gene lookup returns CDR1 MNHEY and CDR2 SMNVEV (reference sequence). For the CDR3, the DNA is TGTGCCAGCAGTTCCGGCCGGGGGGGGACTGAAGCTTTCTTT. Translated: CASSSGRGGTEAFF.

V usage is TRBV10-3 and J usage is TRBJ2-3; the match to TRBD2 covers 9 bases. Trimming cost V 6 bases and J 2 bases; bases outside gene matches: 3. The CDR3 covers 14 residues. Germline V CDR1 and CDR2: ENHRY, SYGVKD. DNA for the CDR3: TGTGCCATCAGATGGACTAGCGACACAGATACGCAGTATTTT. It translates to CAIRWTSDTDTQYF.

This clone was seen more than once but under ten times. The chain employs TRBV7-2 and TRBJ2-1; 11 bases match TRBD2. The length of the CDR3 is 14 residues. Trimming removed 2 bases from V and 6 bases from J; junction bases left unmatched: 0. Per the germline V gene, CDR1 is SGHTA and CDR2 is FQGNSA. The chain's CDR3 is CASSLTSGSNEQFF. Written as DNA, the CDR3 is TGTGCCAGCAGCTTAACTAGCGGGAGCAATGAGCAGTTCTTC.

The chain has TRBV6-1 and TRBJ1-5, with TRBD1 matching over 7 bases. V lost 2 bases, J lost 6 bases, and 10 bases stayed unmatched. CDR1 MNHNS and CDR2 SASEGT come from the germline V gene. There are 16 residues in the CDR3. CDR3 amino acids: CASSEMAGGSVQPQHF. CDR3 DNA sequence: TGTGCCAGCAGTGAAATGGCAGGGGGGTCCGTTCAGCCCCAGCATTTT.

The chain couples TRBV6-7 to TRBJ2-6, with TRBD1 identical over 12 bases. TRBV6-7 is treated as an ORF (open reading frame) with a function not yet certain. Trimming at V came to 2 bases and at J to 4 bases, leaving 6 bases not matched to a gene. This CDR3 has 18 residues. CDR3 amino acids: CASSYGGQGAPGANVLTF. The DNA of the CDR3 is TGTGCCAGCAGTTACGGGGGACAGGGGGCTCCAGGGGCCAACGTCCTGACTTTC.

This clone is classed as large. The chain joins TRBV2 to TRBJ2-2, with D perhaps being TRBD1 or TRBD2 (5 bases each). Germline values: CDR1 SNHLY, CDR2 FYNNEI. This CDR3 region has 13 residues. Trimming took off 10 bases at V and 4 bases at J, with 13 bases between the two ends. The CDR3 nucleotides are TGTGCCACCAGAGGGACCCTCACCGGGGAGCTGTTTTTT. It specifies CATRGTLTGELFF.

This clone was counted a single time. V gene TRBV5-1 combines with J gene TRBJ2-2; 11 positions match TRBD2. This CDR3 has 16 amino acids. The germline gives CDR1 SGHRS, CDR2 YFSETQ. The V and J ends lost 7 bases and 1 base, in that order; junction bases with no gene match: 6. The CDR3 protein is CASSGTSGVNTGELFF. CDR3 nucleotide sequence: TGCGCCAGCTCCGGGACTAGCGGAGTGAACACCGGGGAGCTGTTTTTT.

A few counts support this clone. This rearrangement joins TRBV5-4 to TRBJ2-7; 8 bases agree with TRBD2. The V segment lost 2 bases and the J segment 2 bases; nucleotides outside the gene matches: 6. CDR1 SGHNT and CDR2 YYREEE come from the germline V gene (reference sequence). This CDR3 has 15 residues. This CDR3 reads CASSLGAGAPYEQYF. In DNA form, the CDR3 reads TGTGCCAGCAGCTTAGGAGCGGGGGCCCCCTACGAGCAGTACTTC.

This rearrangement joins TRBV7-9 to TRBJ2-6; maybe TRBD1 (7 bases). Germline CDR1 is SEHNR and CDR2 is FQNEAQ (reference sequence). CDR3 length: 16 amino acids. V lost 5 bases, J lost 1 base, and 12 bases lay in between. CDR3 sequence (DNA): TGTGCCAGCAGCCAACAGGGGACTTCTGGGGCCAACGTCCTGACTTTC. Amino acids: CASSQQGTSGANVLTF.

The V call is TRBV2, the J call TRBJ2-1, with D possibly TRBD2 on 6 matching bases. V lost 3 bases and J 5 bases, leaving 20 bases between the germline ends. The CDR3 runs 17 residues. The germline V gene has CDR1 SNHLY and CDR2 FYNNEI. The CDR3 nucleotides are TGTGCCAGCAGTGATCCTAGCGATAGAGCTTTTCACAATGAGCAGTTCTTC. This encodes CASSDPSDRAFHNEQFF.

V and J are TRBV5-1 and TRBJ2-3; TRBD2 matches at 7 bases. The CDR3 is 14 amino acids. Germline V gives CDR1 SGHRS, CDR2 YFSETQ. V was clipped by 2 bases and J by 0 bases; unmatched bases: 0. For the CDR3, the DNA is TGCGCCAGCAGCTTTAGCGGGAGCACAGATACGCAGTATTTT. Protein sequence: CASSFSGSTDTQYF.

The chain links TRBV5-1 to TRBJ1-5; unclear D gene. This CDR3 region has 11 residues. V shed 10 bases and J shed 2 bases, with 7 bases lying between them. The germline V gene encodes CDR1 SGHRS and CDR2 YFSETQ. This chain's CDR3 is CASEGNQPQHF. DNA of the CDR3: TGCGCCTCTGAAGGCAATCAGCCCCAGCATTTT.